Listed here are 14 T cell receptor beta chains from one sample, sequenced in a study of post-analysis software for immune sequencing data. Notes on the study in general: A handful of TRBV segments (TRBV5-6, TRBV5-1 and TRBV20-1 among them) occurred more frequently in patients than in controls.

Their specific antigens are unknown. TCR beta cDNA libraries had unique molecular identifiers. One entry per CDR3 protein results from TCRdb running MiXCR on the PCR reads. Of approximately 260,000 distinct CDR3 sequences detected, 36% appear once; the ten largest clones hold more than 4%. Sequencing was performed on blood. These receptors originate from a girl aged 5-17 years with multiple sclerosis.

This chain links TRBV7-3 with TRBJ2-1; D gene uncertain. This CDR3 comprises 13 residues. The V gene lost 0 bases and the J gene lost 13 bases, with 13 bases spanning the gap. Germline V gene data show CDR1 as SGHTA and CDR2 as FQGTGA. The CDR3 spells CASSLTPRETQFF. CDR3 DNA: TGTGCCAGCAGCTTAACCCCCCGAGAGACCCAGTTCTTC.

There are many counts of this clonotype. The chain employs TRBV6-5 and TRBJ1-2, with D hard to call. The CDR3 totals 13 residues. V dropped 6 bases and J dropped 4 bases, with 12 bases sitting between them. The germline CDR1 and CDR2 sequences are MNHEY and SVGAGI. DNA of the CDR3: TGTGCCAGCAGCCCTACAACTATCTATGGCTACACCTTC. It yields the protein CASSPTTIYGYTF.

Notes on this clonotype: A much larger clone differs from this one at a single base, so this may be a read error. The chain joins TRBV15 to TRBJ1-2; 8 positions match TRBD1. CDR1 and CDR2 (germline): LNHNV, YYDKDF (reference sequence). The CDR3 covers 14 residues. The DNA of the CDR3 is TGTGCCACCGGCAGGACCGGACAGGGCTATGGCTACACCTTC. As protein: CATGRTGQGYGYTF.

Ten or more counts support this clonotype. The chain links TRBV5-5 to TRBJ2-1; 10 bases fit TRBD1. CDR3 length: 16 amino acids. Trimming took 4 bases from V and 3 from J; bases not matched to a gene: 7. The germline V gene has CDR1 SGHKS and CDR2 YYEKEE (reference sequence). The CDR3 reads CASSLPRTGGYNEQFF. CDR3 DNA: TGTGCCAGCAGCCTTCCTCGGACAGGGGGCTACAATGAGCAGTTCTTC.

V usage is TRBV20-1 and J usage is TRBJ2-3; maybe TRBD1 (6 bases). Germline CDR1 reads DFQATT; CDR2 reads SNEGSKA (reference sequence). The CDR3 spans 16 residues. V was shortened by 7 bases and J by 6 bases, with 26 bases between the two germline ends. The CDR3 protein is CSVSPLQGQIGDTQYF. As DNA, the CDR3 is TGCAGTGTTTCCCCATTACAGGGTCAGATTGGGGATACGCAGTATTTT.

Many counts were recorded for this clonotype. V gene TRBV7-2 combines with J gene TRBJ1-1; no clear D. The CDR3 covers 13 residues. Germline CDR1 is SGHTA and CDR2 is FQGNSA. V was shortened by 2 bases and J by 4 bases, with 8 bases between the two germline ends. CDR3 region: CASSLRYRTEAFF. The CDR3 DNA sequence: TGTGCCAGCAGCTTAAGGTATCGCACTGAAGCTTTCTTT.

V usage is TRBV10-3 and J usage is TRBJ2-3, with TRBD1 as a possible D gene (5 bases). The CDR3 loop spans 14 amino acids. Germline V lookup: CDR1 ENHRY, CDR2 SYGVKD. Trimming cost V 7 bases and J 2 bases, with 13 bases left between them. In nucleotides, the CDR3 is TGTGCCATCAAGGCAGGGCAGGTCACAGATACGCAGTATTTT. Translating gives CAIKAGQVTDTQYF.

The count of this clonotype is one. A much larger clone is a single base away; this may be a read error. The rearrangement links TRBV2 to TRBJ2-5; D is unclear. The CDR3 contains 13 residues. V lost 7 bases and J 0 bases, leaving 9 bases between the germline ends. Looked up from germline, CDR1 is SNHLY and CDR2 is FYNNEI. As DNA, the CDR3 is TGTGCCAGCATGTTTCAGCACCAAGAGACCCAGTACTTC. Protein: CASMFQHQETQYF.

In the case of this clonotype: A much bigger clone sits one base away, suggesting this may be a read error. V is TRBV3-1 and J is TRBJ2-5; D unresolved. The CDR3 extends over 15 amino acids. The germline V and J ends were trimmed by 3 bases and 11 bases, with 22 bases remaining between them. Germline V lookup: CDR1 LGHDT, CDR2 YNNKEL (reference sequence). CDR3 sequence: CASSQYGEIYNEQYF. The CDR3 DNA reads as TGTGCCAGCAGCCAGTACGGAGAGATCTACAATGAGCAGTACTTC.

This sequence joins TRBV21-1 and TRBJ1-5; TRBD1, the table's D call, was not compared with the DNA. TRBV21-1 is termed a pseudogene. The CDR3 runs to 16 residues. The CDR3 protein is CASSKRETGGYQPQHF. The CDR3 bases are TGTGCCAGCAGCAAAAGGGAGACAGGGGGATATCAGCCCCAGCATTTT.

This clonotype was seen many times. The CDR3 DNA is TGCAGCGCCCACGAGACAGGGGTTGGGGCCAACGTCCTGACTTTC. Its translation is CSAHETGVGANVLTF. V and J are TRBV29-1 and TRBJ2-6; TRBD1 aligns across 8 bases. CDR1 is SQVTM and CDR2 is ANQGSEA in the germline V gene. Germline trimming cut 7 bases from V and 3 bases from J; bases unmatched to any gene: 8. This CDR3 comprises 15 residues.

J is TRBJ1-2 and V is TRBV4-2; TRBD1 might be the D (6 bases). Trimming took off 4 bases at V and 8 bases at J, with 20 bases between the two ends. The CDR3 totals 15 residues. Germline loops: CDR1 LGHNA, CDR2 YNFKEQ. CDR3 loop: CASSPTPDSSMGYTF. The CDR3 bases are TGTGCCAGCAGCCCCACTCCGGACAGTTCAATGGGCTACACCTTC.

This clonotype came up many times. The CDR3: CASSRGTGETQYF. The CDR3 nucleotides are TGCGCCAGCAGCAGGGGGACAGGGGAGACCCAGTACTTC. The chain is built from TRBV5-1 and TRBJ2-5, with TRBD1 identical over 9 bases. V shed 4 bases, J shed 5 bases, and the junction held 3 bases outside the gene matches. The CDR3 has 13 residues. The germline CDR1 and CDR2 sequences are SGHRS and YFSETQ.

This clonotype has a count of ten or more. The genes are TRBV4-2 and TRBJ2-3; 9 nucleotides line up with TRBD2. With 0 bases clipped from V and 0 bases from J, the junction kept 4 bases outside the gene matches. Germline-derived CDR1 and CDR2 are LGHNA and YNFKEQ. The CDR3 has 17 residues. Written as DNA, the CDR3 is TGTGCCAGCAGCCAAGACCCCGCGGGAGGGAGCACAGATACGCAGTATTTT. Encoded protein: CASSQDPAGGSTDTQYF.